What follows is one T cell receptor beta chain and its context. The data were obtained in a study of control samples from healthy donors and cancer patients. The protocol was immunoSEQ multiplex PCR, while the TCRdb copy is restricted to in-frame clones and leaves out a portion. Here the sample spans 150,000 to 190,000 clones, roughly 92% being singletons. This CDR3 is 16 amino acids long. Per germline, CDR1 SGHKS and CDR2 YYEKEE (reference sequence). V shed 0 bases and J shed 0 bases, with 11 bases lying between them. The sample was blood. The TCR sequence derives from a man aged 50 to 60 in good health. The chain couples TRBV5-5 to TRBJ2-3, with a possible D match to TRBD2 (6 bases). The CDR3, as DNA: TGTGCCAGCAGCTTGGCGCGGGATCGTAGCACAGATACGCAGTATTTT. It translates to CASSLARDRSTDTQYF.